Presented here are 25 T cell receptor beta chains from one specimen sequenced in a study of blood T cell repertoires in COVID-19 (dated by TCRdb to the early 2020s). The library relied on the immunoSEQ multiplex PCR assay. TCRdb limited this immuneACCESS table to in-frame rearrangements with V and J called. A share of clones is missing; checked studies link under half to unresolved V genes, and the rest is unexplained. A total of 55,000 to 85,000 clones appear in this sample, 87% of them only once. The top ten hold 9.5% to 13% of the sample. Sequencing input: peripheral blood. The origin of the receptors is a woman aged 18-35 years with acute or convalescent COVID-19.

The chain joins TRBV19 to TRBJ2-2; TRBD1 is a possible D gene (6 bases). Germline CDR1 reads LNHDA; CDR2 reads SQIVND (reference sequence). V lost 1 base to trimming and J lost 1 base, with 7 bases between them. This CDR3 is 15 amino acids long. CDR3 amino acids: CASSIVQGNTGELFF. The CDR3 DNA reads TGTGCCAGTAGTATAGTACAGGGGAACACCGGGGAGCTGTTTTTT.

This clone is a singleton in its sample. The chain joins TRBV7-2 to TRBJ2-7; 12 positions match TRBD2. The CDR3 sequence is 17 residues long. Per germline, CDR1 SGHTA and CDR2 FQGNSA. V trimming: 5 bases; J trimming: 0 bases; junction bases outside the gene matches: 8. CDR3: CASSPRQGLAGSYEQYF. CDR3 bases: TGTGCCAGCAGCCCCCGACAGGGACTAGCGGGCTCCTACGAGCAGTACTTC. The full variable domain, with the rest looked up from reference TRBV7-2 and TRBJ2-7, is GAGVSQSPSNKVTEKGKDVELRCDPISGHTALYWYRQSLGQGLEFLIYFQGNSAPDKSGLPSDRFSAERTGGSVSTLTIQRTQQEDSAVYLCASSPRQGLAGSYEQYFGPGTRLTVT.

This chain connects TRBV2 to TRBJ2-3, with D possibly being TRBD1 (9 bases). This CDR3 has 15 residues. From germline, CDR1 is SNHLY and CDR2 FYNNEI. Trimming removed 6 bases from V and 5 bases from J, with 18 bases in between. The CDR3 here is CASRILAGQGDTQYF. The CDR3 DNA reads as TGTGCCAGCAGGATCTTAGCGGGACAGGGAGATACGCAGTATTTT.

This clone was counted a single time. The rearrangement uses TRBV2 and TRBJ1-2; no clear D. Germline CDR1 is SNHLY and CDR2 is FYNNEI. CDR3 length equals 13 residues. V was clipped by 3 bases and J by 8 bases, with 13 bases between them. CDR3 in DNA: TGTGCCAGCAGTGATGGCGGGAATGGGGGCTACACCTTC. Amino acid sequence: CASSDGGNGGYTF.

The chain uses TRBV6-6 and TRBJ2-1; the match to TRBD2 covers 12 bases. Germline CDR1 reads MNHNY; CDR2 reads SVGAGI (reference sequence). The CDR3 contains 19 residues. V lost 5 bases and J lost 8; bases outside the gene matches: 19. The CDR3 region is CASSPQDTASGRAPHEQFF. CDR3 sequence (DNA): TGTGCCAGCAGTCCCCAGGACACGGCTAGCGGGAGGGCCCCCCATGAGCAGTTCTTC.

The chain is built from TRBV5-1 and TRBJ2-3, with D possibly TRBD2 on 6 matching bases. CDR3 length equals 14 residues. The germline V gene encodes CDR1 SGHRS and CDR2 YFSETQ. The V end was cut by 1 base, the J end by 9 bases, with 15 bases between. CDR3 coding DNA: TGCGCCAGCAGCTTGTCTAGCGTAGCAGGCACGCAGTATTTT. The encoded protein is CASSLSSVAGTQYF.

The chain joins TRBV6-5 to TRBJ2-1; weak D call: TRBD2 (6 bases). V lost 7 bases and J lost 6, with 19 bases in between. CDR1 is MNHEY, CDR2 SVGAGI, per germline. The CDR3 extends over 15 amino acids. The CDR3 sequence: CASTLGLFDANEQFF. The CDR3 region has the DNA TGTGCCAGCACCCTGGGACTGTTCGATGCCAATGAGCAGTTCTTC.

The count of this clone is one. The chain links TRBV12-3 or TRBV12-4 to TRBJ1-2; perhaps TRBD1 as D (6 bases). V lost 8 bases and J 4 bases, leaving 14 bases between the germline ends. The length of the CDR3 is 13 residues. The CDR3 sequence is CASGLDSPYGYTF. The CDR3 DNA sequence: TGTGCCAGCGGATTGGACAGTCCCTATGGCTACACCTTC.

The DNA for the CDR3 is TGTGCCAGCAGCTCAACGGGACTAGCGGGAGGTGTCGATACGCAGTATTTT. Residues: CASSSTGLAGGVDTQYF. V is TRBV7-9 and J is TRBJ2-3; 15 bases map to TRBD2. The CDR3 sequence is 17 residues long. Germline CDR1 reads SEHNR; CDR2 reads FQNEAQ (reference sequence). V was pared by 4 bases and J by 6 bases, with 8 bases of the junction left unmatched.

This CDR3 is CASKLGGDNEKLFF. The CDR3 DNA is TGTGCCAGCAAGCTGGGTGGAGATAATGAAAAACTGTTTTTT. The chain links TRBV2 to TRBJ1-4; no reliable D call. CDR3 size: 14 residues. Germline V CDR1 and CDR2: SNHLY, FYNNEI. The germline V and J ends were trimmed by 7 bases and 4 bases, with 13 bases remaining between them. Filled out from reference TRBV2 and TRBJ1-4, the complete variable domain reads EPEVTQTPSHQVTQMGQEVILRCVPISNHLYFYWYRQILGQKVEFLVSFYNNEISEKSEIFDDQFSVERPDGSNFTLKIRSTKLEDSAMYFCASKLGGDNEKLFFGSGTQLSVL.

This chain joins TRBV27 and TRBJ2-7, with a tentative D call TRBD1 (6 bases). V lost 8 bases, J lost 0 bases, and 8 bases lay in between. Germline V gives CDR1 MNHEY, CDR2 SMNVEV (reference sequence). The CDR3 is made up of 12 amino acids. The CDR3 DNA is TGTGCCAGCGGGGGCAGCTCCTACGAGCAGTACTTC. Translated, it gives CASGGSSYEQYF.

The gene calls are TRBV7-7 and TRBJ2-3; the match to TRBD1 covers 8 bases. The CDR3 totals 15 residues. V lost 5 bases to trimming and J lost 2 bases; unmatched junction nucleotides: 6. CDR1 is SSHAT and CDR2 is FNYEAQ in the germline V gene (reference sequence). The CDR3 here is CASSPGTGPTDTQYF. CDR3 in DNA: TGTGCCAGCAGCCCGGGGACAGGCCCCACAGATACGCAGTATTTT.

V and J are TRBV15 and TRBJ2-2; 8 bases are a match to TRBD1. In germline, CDR1 is LNHNV, CDR2 YYDKDF (reference sequence). The CDR3 spans 16 residues. J gave up 4 bases and V 1 base, and 5 bases lay outside the gene matches. CDR3 bases: TGTGCCACCAGCAGAGTCAGGGGGCAAGTCACCGGGGAGCTGTTTTTT. It specifies CATSRVRGQVTGELFF. Complete variable domain (other parts from reference TRBV15 and TRBJ2-2): DAMVIQNPRYQVTQFGKPVTLSCSQTLNHNVMYWYQQKSSQAPKLLFHYYDKDFNNEADTPDNFQSRRPNTSFCFLDIRSPGLGDTAMYLCATSRVRGQVTGELFFGEGSRLTVL.

The V and J genes are TRBV7-6 and TRBJ2-7; the D is unclear. V was trimmed by 5 bases and J by 0 bases, leaving 8 bases between them. This CDR3 has 13 residues. The germline gives CDR1 SGHVS, CDR2 FNYEAQ. The CDR3 protein is CASSHSSSYEQYF. The CDR3 coding sequence is TGTGCCAGCAGCCACTCGTCCTCCTACGAGCAGTACTTC. The full variable domain, completed using reference TRBV7-6 and TRBJ2-7, is GAGVSQSPRYKVTKRGQDVALRCDPISGHVSLYWYRQALGQGPEFLTYFNYEAQQDKSGLPNDRFSAERPEGSISTLTIQRTEQRDSAMYRCASSHSSSYEQYFGPGTRLTVT.

J is TRBJ1-2 and V is TRBV27; D possibly corresponds to TRBD1 (6 bases). V dropped 2 bases and J dropped 7 bases, with 11 bases sitting between them. This CDR3 is 13 amino acids long. Germline V gives CDR1 MNHEY, CDR2 SMNVEV (reference sequence). The CDR3 nucleotides read TGTGCCAGCAGTTTAAGTAAGGGGGTTGGCTACACCTTC. Its translation: CASSLSKGVGYTF.

The chain recombines TRBV6-2 or TRBV6-3 with TRBJ2-1, with 14 bases matching TRBD2. J gave up 12 bases and V 6 bases, and 7 bases lay outside the gene matches. The CDR3 length is 14 residues. Germline assignment: CDR1 MNHEY and CDR2 SVGEGT. The CDR3 region has the DNA TGTGCCAGCAGCTGGACTAGCGGGAGGCCCTGGCAGTTCTTC. This codes for CASSWTSGRPWQFF.

The genes are TRBV5-4 and TRBJ2-1; 10 bases line up with TRBD2. V lost 2 bases to trimming and J lost 7 bases; unmatched junction nucleotides: 9. CDR3 length equals 16 residues. Germline lookup yields CDR1 SGHNT and CDR2 YYREEE (reference sequence). CDR3: CASSFRAGGPGNEQFF. The CDR3 DNA reads as TGTGCCAGCAGCTTCAGAGCGGGGGGGCCAGGAAATGAGCAGTTCTTC.

The rearrangement joins TRBV30 to TRBJ1-2; tentatively, D is TRBD1 (6 bases). Germline lookup yields CDR1 GTSNPN and CDR2 SVGIG (reference sequence). The CDR3 runs 16 residues. V was clipped by 3 bases and J by 4 bases, with 21 bases between them. The DNA of the CDR3 is TGTGCCTGGAGGGGGATTGGACAGAAACGAGGCTATGGCTACACCTTC. This codes for CAWRGIGQKRGYGYTF.

V usage is TRBV12-5 and J usage is TRBJ2-1, with a tentative D call TRBD1 (6 bases). The V gene's germline CDR1 is LGHNT and CDR2 FRNRAP. The CDR3 length is 20 residues. Trimming cost V 2 bases and J 0 bases, with 23 bases left between them. CDR3 in DNA: TGTGCTAGTGGTTTGCCGCTCTTCCGGGACACTACAGACTCCTACAATGAGCAGTTCTTC. As protein: CASGLPLFRDTTDSYNEQFF.

This clone was recorded only once. The V and J genes are TRBV19 and TRBJ2-7; 8 positions agree with TRBD2. Germline-derived CDR1 and CDR2 are LNHDA and SQIVND (reference sequence). The CDR3 length is 14 residues. V lost 6 bases and J lost 5; bases outside the gene matches: 9. CDR3 bases: TGTGCCAGTAGGCGGGGGGCCGGTTTTAACGAGCAGTACTTC. Its translation: CASRRGAGFNEQYF.

The chain combines TRBV24-1 with TRBJ2-3, with D maybe TRBD1 (5 bases). With 8 bases removed from V and 3 bases from J, the gap between germline ends came to 14 bases. The germline V gene encodes CDR1 KGHDR and CDR2 SFDVKD. The CDR3 length is 14 residues. CDR3 nucleotide sequence: TGTGCCACCACGCCTAATGGGGCAACAGATACGCAGTATTTT. Its translation: CATTPNGATDTQYF.

The chain combines TRBV3-1 (or the pseudogene TRBV3-2) with TRBJ1-6; D unclear. This CDR3 comprises 14 residues. The germline CDR1 and CDR2 sequences are LGHDT and YNNKEL (reference sequence). V was cut by 1 base and J by 9 bases, with 10 bases left in between. CDR3 loop: CASSQGYYSSPLHF. The DNA for the CDR3 is TGTGCCAGCAGCCAAGGCTATTACAGTTCACCCCTCCACTTT.

V usage is TRBV20-1 and J usage is TRBJ2-3, with 7 bases that match TRBD1. J gave up 4 bases and V 3 bases, and 10 bases lay outside the gene matches. Germline-derived CDR1 and CDR2 are DFQATT and SNEGSKA (reference sequence). This CDR3 spans 15 amino acids. The CDR3 coding sequence is TGCAGTGCTAGTGAACGACAGGGTGGGCCAGATACGCAGTATTTT. Translated: CSASERQGGPDTQYF.

This clone appeared once. The chain joins TRBV14 to TRBJ1-2; TRBD1 aligns across 7 bases. V shed 0 bases, J shed 11 bases, and the junction held 9 bases outside the gene matches. Germline V lookup: CDR1 SGHDN, CDR2 FVKESK. This CDR3 is built from 14 residues. The CDR3 coding sequence is TGTGCCAGCAGCCAAGATCTCGGAGGGACAGAATACACCTTC. Protein sequence: CASSQDLGGTEYTF.

The V gene is TRBV27, the J gene TRBJ1-1; no clear D. This CDR3 region has 13 residues. Per germline, CDR1 MNHEY and CDR2 SMNVEV (reference sequence). The V and J ends lost 5 bases and 0 bases respectively, with 7 bases between them. In DNA form, the CDR3 reads TGTGCCAGCAGTGCCGGTTTGAACACTGAAGCTTTCTTT. Residues: CASSAGLNTEAFF.